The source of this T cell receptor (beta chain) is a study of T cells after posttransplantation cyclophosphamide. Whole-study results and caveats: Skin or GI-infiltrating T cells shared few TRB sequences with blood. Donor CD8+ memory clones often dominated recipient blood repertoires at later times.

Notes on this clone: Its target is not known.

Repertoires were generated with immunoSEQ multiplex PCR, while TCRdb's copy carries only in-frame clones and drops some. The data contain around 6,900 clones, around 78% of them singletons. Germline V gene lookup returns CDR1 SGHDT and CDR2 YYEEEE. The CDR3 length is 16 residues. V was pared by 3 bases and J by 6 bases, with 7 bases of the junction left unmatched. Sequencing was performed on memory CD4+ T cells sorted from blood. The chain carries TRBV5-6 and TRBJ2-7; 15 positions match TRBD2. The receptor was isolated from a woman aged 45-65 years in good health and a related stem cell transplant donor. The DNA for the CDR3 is TGTGCCAGCAGCTGGAGGACTAGCGGGAGGGTGGGCGAGCAGTACTTC. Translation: CASSWRTSGRVGEQYF.